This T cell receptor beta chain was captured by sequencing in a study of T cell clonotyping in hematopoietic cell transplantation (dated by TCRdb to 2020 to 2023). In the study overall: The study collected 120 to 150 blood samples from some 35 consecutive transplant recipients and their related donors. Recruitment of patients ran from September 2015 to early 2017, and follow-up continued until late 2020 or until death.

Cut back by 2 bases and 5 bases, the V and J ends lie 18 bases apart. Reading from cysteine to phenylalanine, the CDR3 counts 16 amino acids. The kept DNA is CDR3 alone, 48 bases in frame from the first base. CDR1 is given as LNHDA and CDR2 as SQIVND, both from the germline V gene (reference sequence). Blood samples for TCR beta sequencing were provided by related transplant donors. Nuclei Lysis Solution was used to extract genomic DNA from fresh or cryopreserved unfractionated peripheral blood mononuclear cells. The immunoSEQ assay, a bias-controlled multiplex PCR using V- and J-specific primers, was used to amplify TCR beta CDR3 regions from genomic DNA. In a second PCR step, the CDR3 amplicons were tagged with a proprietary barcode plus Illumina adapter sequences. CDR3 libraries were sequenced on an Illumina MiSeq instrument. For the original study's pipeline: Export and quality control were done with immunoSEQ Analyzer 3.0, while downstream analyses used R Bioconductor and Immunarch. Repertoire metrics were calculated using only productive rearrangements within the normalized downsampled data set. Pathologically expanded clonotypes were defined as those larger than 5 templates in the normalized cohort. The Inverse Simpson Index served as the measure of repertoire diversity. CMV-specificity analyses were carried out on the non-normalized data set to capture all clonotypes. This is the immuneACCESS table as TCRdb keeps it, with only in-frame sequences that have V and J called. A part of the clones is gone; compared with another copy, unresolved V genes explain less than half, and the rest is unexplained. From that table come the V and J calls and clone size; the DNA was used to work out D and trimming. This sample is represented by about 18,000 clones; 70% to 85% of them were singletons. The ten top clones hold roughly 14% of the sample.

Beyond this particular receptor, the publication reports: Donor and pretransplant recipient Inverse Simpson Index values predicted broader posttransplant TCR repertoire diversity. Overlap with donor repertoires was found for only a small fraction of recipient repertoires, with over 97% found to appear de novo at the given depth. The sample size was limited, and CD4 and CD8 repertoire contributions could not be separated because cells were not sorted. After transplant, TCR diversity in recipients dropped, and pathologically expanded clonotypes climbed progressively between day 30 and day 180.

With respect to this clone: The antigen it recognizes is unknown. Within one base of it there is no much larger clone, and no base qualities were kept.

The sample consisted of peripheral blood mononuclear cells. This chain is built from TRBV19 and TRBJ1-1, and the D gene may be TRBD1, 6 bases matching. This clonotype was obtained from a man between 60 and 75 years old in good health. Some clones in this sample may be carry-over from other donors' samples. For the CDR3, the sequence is CASSIFGRGASTEAFF. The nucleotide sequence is TGTGCCAGTAGTATATTCGGGCGGGGGGCAAGTACTGAAGCTTTCTTT. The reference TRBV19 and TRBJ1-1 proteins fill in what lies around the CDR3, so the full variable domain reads DGGITQSPKYLFRKEGQNVTLSCEQNLNHDAMYWYRQDPGQGLRLIYYSQIVNDFQKGDIAEGYSVSREKKESFPLTVTSAQKNPTAFYLCASSIFGRGASTEAFFGQGTRLTVV.